The clone carrying this TCR beta chain has only a few counts. Its antigen is as yet unknown. Germline assignment: CDR1 SGDLS and CDR2 YYNGEE. Trimming took off 0 bases at V and 2 bases at J, with 13 bases between the two ends. The CDR3 runs 16 residues. The donors were healthy bone marrow donors. The sample is drawn from a study of cytomegalovirus exposure and HLA in healthy donors. Overall study findings and caveats: CMV serostatus stood as the only immune exposure information on hand.

Vbeta (60) and Jbeta (13) primers were used in the PCR. The method was immunoSEQ multiplex PCR; TCRdb's version includes in-frame clones alone and lacks a portion of them. This sample has about 160,000 clones; 76% occur once, and the top ten carry 0.65% to 0.95%. The chain employs TRBV9 and TRBJ2-3, with D uncertain. The TCR comes from a female donor in good health and CMV-seronegative. The sample taken for sequencing was PBMCs. CDR3 amino acids: CASSVGGSTPTDTQYF. CDR3 DNA: TGTGCCAGCAGCGTAGGCGGCTCTACCCCCACAGATACGCAGTATTTT.